These T cell receptor beta chains were read from a single sample in a study of vaccination and CD4 T cells after COVID-19. For these receptors, no antigen is known. TCRdb analysed the PCR reads with MiXCR anew, one entry per CDR3 protein. The sample consists of approximately 13,000 distinct CDR3 sequences, less than 55% of them appearing once. The sequenced sample was CD4+ T cells from blood, cultured in vitro. These receptors were taken from a human donor who had recovered from COVID-19. The CDR3 runs from the conserved cysteine through the conserved F or W. D genes are given only for firm matches. Rows may omit the clone size; those that give it use once, few, many or a size class.

j_call clone_size v_call d_call cdr3_nt cdr3_aa
TRBJ1-4 once TRBV19 - TGTGCCAGTAGTGCTCGACAGGATTGGGGTAATGAAAAACTGTTTTTT CASSARQDWGNEKLFF
TRBJ2-6 - TRBV27 - TGTGCCAGCAGTTTCGACCAGGGTGCTGGGGCCAACGTCCTGACTTTC CASSFDQGAGANVLTF
TRBJ1-2 - TRBV28 - TGTGCCAGCAGTTTTGTAGGGCGTACCTATGGCTACACCTTC CASSFVGRTYGYTF
TRBJ1-2 few TRBV11-2 - TGTGCCAGCAGCTTAGGTGAGGGCTATGGCTACACCTTC CASSLGEGYGYTF
TRBJ2-7 few TRBV27 TRBD2 TGTGCCAGCAGGACTAGTGGGGGGGCCTACGAGCAGTACTTC CASRTSGGAYEQYF
TRBJ2-5 - TRBV6-2/TRBV6-3 - TGTGCCAGCACGGACCCCCAAGAGACCCAGTACTTC CASTDPQETQYF
TRBJ2-2 once TRBV7-2 - TGTGCCAGCAGCTTGGGATGGGGGGAGCTGTTTTTT CASSLGWGELFF
TRBJ1-5 few TRBV6-2/TRBV6-3 - TGTGCCAGCAGTTATGGCGGGGGGACGAATCAGCCCCAGCATTTT CASSYGGGTNQPQHF
TRBJ2-7 - TRBV5-4 TRBD1 TGTGCCAGCAGCTCGAAAGTGGGACAGAGCTACGAGCAGTACTTC CASSSKVGQSYEQYF
TRBJ1-2 few TRBV14 - TGTGCCAGCAGCCCCAGTGTTACCTATGGCTACACCTTC CASSPSVTYGYTF
TRBJ1-2 few TRBV6-5 - TGTGCCAGCAGTTTACAGGGTTACTATGGCTACACCTTC CASSLQGYYGYTF
TRBJ2-2 few TRBV10-3 - TGTGCCATCAGTGAGACCGGGACTTCCGGGGAGCTGTTTTTT CAISETGTSGELFF
TRBJ2-7 - TRBV15 - TGTGCCACCAGCAGAGACCCCTCCTACGAGCAGTACTTC CATSRDPSYEQYF
TRBJ2-7 - TRBV5-1 TRBD1 TGCGCCAGCAGCCCGGGACAGGGCGGCGACGAGCAGTACTTC CASSPGQGGDEQYF
TRBJ1-5 few TRBV28 - TGTGCCAGCAGTTCAGGGAATCAGGGAGGATTAAAGCCCCAGCATTTT CASSSGNQGGLKPQHF
TRBJ2-2 few TRBV28 - TGTGCCAGCAGTTCCTCAGGGGCCCCCACCGGGGAGCTGTTTTTT CASSSSGAPTGELFF
TRBJ2-5 few TRBV11-1 TRBD2 TGTGCCAGCAGCTTAGCTCCGGGACTAGCGGGAGGGACCCAGTACTTC CASSLAPGLAGGTQYF
TRBJ1-5 - TRBV27 TRBD1 TGTGCCAGCAAACGGGACAGGGTGGGCAATCAGCCCCAGCATTTT CASKRDRVGNQPQHF
TRBJ1-2 few TRBV27 - TGTGCCAGCAGTCCCGGAGGACAGAGCTATGGCTACACCTTC CASSPGGQSYGYTF
TRBJ2-5 - TRBV6-1 TRBD1 TGTGCCAGCAGCAGGACAGGGGAAGAGACCCAGTACTTC CASSRTGEETQYF
TRBJ1-4 once TRBV19 - TGTGCCAGTATGGTCTTAGGGGATGAAAAACTGTTTTTT CASMVLGDEKLFF
TRBJ1-5 - TRBV5-1 TRBD1 TGCGCCAGCAGCCTCGGGACAGGGGGCGCCGGCAATCAGCCCCAGCATTTT CASSLGTGGAGNQPQHF
TRBJ1-2 once TRBV29-1 TRBD1 TGCAGCGTTGCCCCCGACAGGGGCGATGGCTACACCTTC CSVAPDRGDGYTF
TRBJ2-2 few TRBV19 - TGTGCCAGTTCCTTGGGAAAAGACACCGGGGAGCTGTTTTTT CASSLGKDTGELFF
TRBJ2-7 - TRBV2 - TGTGCCAGCAGTGTCCCCTACGAGCAGTACTTC CASSVPYEQYF
TRBJ1-1 - TRBV7-8 - TGTGCCAGCAGCCGAACCGAGAACACTGAAGCTTTCTTT CASSRTENTEAFF
TRBJ2-7 - TRBV7-3 - TGTGCCAGCAGCTTAAGCCGTACAGGGTTGGGGGAGCAGTACTTC CASSLSRTGLGEQYF
TRBJ1-1 few TRBV25-1 - TGTGCCAGCAGTGAATTTGGGGGCATGACCACTGAAGCTTTCTTT CASSEFGGMTTEAFF
TRBJ2-1 - TRBV6-1 - TGTGCCAGCAGTGAAGCCCCTACAGGGTTCAGCGAGCAGTTCTTC CASSEAPTGFSEQFF
TRBJ1-3 - TRBV7-7 - TGTGCCAGCAGTCAAGGCCTCCCCAAGGCAGGAAACACCATATATTTT CASSQGLPKAGNTIYF
TRBJ1-2 few TRBV6-5 TRBD1 TGTGCCAGCAGTTACTCGGTTAATTTGGCAGGGGGTAACTATGGCTACACCTTC CASSYSVNLAGGNYGYTF
TRBJ1-6 few TRBV28 TRBD1 TGTGCCAGCAGTTTTAGGGACAGGGGGAATTCACCCCTCCACTTT CASSFRDRGNSPLHF
TRBJ1-2 - TRBV19 TRBD1 TGTGCCAGTGGAACGGACCGGGACAGGGGTCCCCTAGGCTATGGCTACACCTTC CASGTDRDRGPLGYGYTF
TRBJ2-1 few TRBV10-1 TRBD1 TGCGCCAGCAGTGAGTCGACAGGGTTCGTCTACAATGAGCAGTTCTTC CASSESTGFVYNEQFF
TRBJ2-7 - TRBV20-1 - TGCAGTGCTAGGGATGAGCAGTACTTC CSARDEQYF
TRBJ1-1 - TRBV12-3/TRBV12-4 - TGTGCCAGCAGTCTCGGGGGCCTGAGGGACACTGAAGCTTTCTTT CASSLGGLRDTEAFF
TRBJ1-3 - TRBV5-5 - TGTGCCAGCAGCTTCGGGGACACCAGCTCTGGAAACACCATATATTTT CASSFGDTSSGNTIYF
TRBJ2-1 - TRBV4-1 - TGCGCCAGCAGCCAAGAGTTTTACGTGTCGACTCTTACCTACAATGAGCAGTTCTTC CASSQEFYVSTLTYNEQFF
TRBJ1-5 - TRBV6-5 - TGTGCCAGCAGTTACTCATCGCAGAGCAATCAGCCCCAGCATTTT CASSYSSQSNQPQHF
TRBJ1-2 - TRBV4-1 - TGCGCCAGCAGCCAAGAACACGCTAACTATGGCTACACCTTC CASSQEHANYGYTF
TRBJ2-3 - TRBV5-8 TRBD2 TGTGCCAGCACCCTCCCCCTAGCGGGGCGCACAGATACGCAGTATTTT CASTLPLAGRTDTQYF
TRBJ2-5 - TRBV12-3/TRBV12-4 - TGTGCCAGCAGTTTACATATTGGGGGGCTGTATGGAGAGACCCAGTACTTC CASSLHIGGLYGETQYF
TRBJ2-5 medium-sized TRBV7-2 - TGTGCCAGCAGACCGGGGGCTGTGTACCAAGAGACCCAGTACTTC CASRPGAVYQETQYF
TRBJ2-1 once TRBV28 - TGTGCCAGAGACAAGGGAGTCGATGAGCAGTTCTTC CARDKGVDEQFF
TRBJ2-1 - TRBV20-1 - TGCAGTGCTAGAAGGACAGATCCACCGCGTCAGCAGTTCTTC CSARRTDPPRQQFF
TRBJ2-5 - TRBV27 - TGTGCCAGCAGTCCCCTGGGGTGGAAGGGTTCATCGGGGGAGACCCAGTACTTC CASSPLGWKGSSGETQYF